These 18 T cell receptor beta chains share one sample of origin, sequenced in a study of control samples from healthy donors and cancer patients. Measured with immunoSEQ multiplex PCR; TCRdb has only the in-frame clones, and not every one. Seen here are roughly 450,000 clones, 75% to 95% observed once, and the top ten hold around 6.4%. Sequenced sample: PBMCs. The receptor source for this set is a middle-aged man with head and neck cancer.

The chain's CDR3 is CASSPGTGEVPNYGYTF. CDR3 DNA: TGTGCCAGCAGCCCCGGGACAGGGGAGGTCCCCAACTATGGCTACACCTTC. The gene calls are TRBV7-9 and TRBJ1-2; 10 bases fit TRBD1. J lost 2 bases, V lost 5 bases, and 11 bases had no gene match. The germline gives CDR1 SEHNR, CDR2 FQNEAQ (reference sequence). This CDR3 region has 17 residues.

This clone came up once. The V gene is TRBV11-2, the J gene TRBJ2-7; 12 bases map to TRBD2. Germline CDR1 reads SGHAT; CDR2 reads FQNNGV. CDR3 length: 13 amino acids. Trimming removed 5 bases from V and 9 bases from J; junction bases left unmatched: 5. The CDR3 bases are TGTGCCAGCAGCACCGGGACTAGCGGGTCGCAGTACTTC. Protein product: CASSTGTSGSQYF.

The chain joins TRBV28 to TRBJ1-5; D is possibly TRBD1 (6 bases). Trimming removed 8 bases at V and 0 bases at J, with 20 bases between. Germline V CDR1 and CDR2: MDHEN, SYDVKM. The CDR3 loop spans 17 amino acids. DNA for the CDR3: TGTGCCAGCTATGAACAGGGATGGGGAAATAGCAATCAGCCCCAGCATTTT. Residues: CASYEQGWGNSNQPQHF.

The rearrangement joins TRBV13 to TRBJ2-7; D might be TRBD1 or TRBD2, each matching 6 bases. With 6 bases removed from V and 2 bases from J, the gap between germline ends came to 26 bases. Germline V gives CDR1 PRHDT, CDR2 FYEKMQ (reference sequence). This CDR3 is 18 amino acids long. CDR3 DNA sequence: TGTGCCAGCAGTCAAAGTCTCTGGGGGGACGGGGGCGCCTACGAGCAGTACTTC. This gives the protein CASSQSLWGDGGAYEQYF.

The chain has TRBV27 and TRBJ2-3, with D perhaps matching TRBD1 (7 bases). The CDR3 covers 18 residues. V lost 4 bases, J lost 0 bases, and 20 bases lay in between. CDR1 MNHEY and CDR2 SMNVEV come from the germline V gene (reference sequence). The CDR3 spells CASSSQGTPFRSTDTQYF. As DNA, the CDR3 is TGTGCCAGCAGTTCACAGGGGACTCCATTTCGTAGCACAGATACGCAGTATTTT.

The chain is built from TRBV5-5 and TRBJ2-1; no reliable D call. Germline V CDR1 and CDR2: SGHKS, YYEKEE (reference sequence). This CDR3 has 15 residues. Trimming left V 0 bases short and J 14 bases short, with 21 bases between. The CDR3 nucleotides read TGTGCCAGCAGCTTGGATGTTAGACTCCCCTCTGGTGAGTTCTTC. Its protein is CASSLDVRLPSGEFF.

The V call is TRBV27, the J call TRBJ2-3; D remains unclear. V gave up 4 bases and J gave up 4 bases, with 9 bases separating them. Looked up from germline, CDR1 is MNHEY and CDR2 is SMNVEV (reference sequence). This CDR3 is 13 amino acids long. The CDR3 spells CASSSTTPDTQYF. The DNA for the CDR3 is TGTGCCAGCAGTTCGACGACCCCAGATACGCAGTATTTT.

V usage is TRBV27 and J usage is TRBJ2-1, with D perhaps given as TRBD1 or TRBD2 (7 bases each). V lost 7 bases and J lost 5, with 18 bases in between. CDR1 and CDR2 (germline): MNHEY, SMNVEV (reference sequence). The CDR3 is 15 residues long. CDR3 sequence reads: CASTSGTAGHNEQFF. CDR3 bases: TGTGCCAGCACATCCGGGACAGCGGGGCACAATGAGCAGTTCTTC.

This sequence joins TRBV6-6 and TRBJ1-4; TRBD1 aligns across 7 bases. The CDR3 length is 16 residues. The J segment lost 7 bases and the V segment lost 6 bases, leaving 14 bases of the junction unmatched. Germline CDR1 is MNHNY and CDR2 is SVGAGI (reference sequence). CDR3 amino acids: CASRKRGPGGSEKLFF. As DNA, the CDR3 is TGTGCCAGCAGGAAACGGGGCCCAGGGGGAAGTGAAAAACTGTTTTTT.

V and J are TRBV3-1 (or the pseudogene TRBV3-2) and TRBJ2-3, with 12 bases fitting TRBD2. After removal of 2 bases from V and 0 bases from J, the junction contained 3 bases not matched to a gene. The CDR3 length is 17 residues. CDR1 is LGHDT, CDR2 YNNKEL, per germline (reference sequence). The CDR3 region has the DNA TGTGCCAGCAGCCAAAGTGGGACTAGCGGGAGCACAGATACGCAGTATTTT. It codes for CASSQSGTSGSTDTQYF.

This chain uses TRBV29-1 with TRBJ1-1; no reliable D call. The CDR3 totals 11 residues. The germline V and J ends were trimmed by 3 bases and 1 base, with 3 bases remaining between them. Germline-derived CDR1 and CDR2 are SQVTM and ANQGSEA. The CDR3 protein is CSVDQNTEAFF. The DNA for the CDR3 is TGCAGCGTTGATCAGAACACTGAAGCTTTCTTT. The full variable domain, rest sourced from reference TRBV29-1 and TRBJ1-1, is SAVISQKPSRDICQRGTSLTIQCQVDSQVTMMFWYRQQPGQSLTLIATANQGSEATYESGFVIDKFPISRPNLTFSTLTVSNMSPEDSSIYLCSVDQNTEAFFGQGTRLTVV.

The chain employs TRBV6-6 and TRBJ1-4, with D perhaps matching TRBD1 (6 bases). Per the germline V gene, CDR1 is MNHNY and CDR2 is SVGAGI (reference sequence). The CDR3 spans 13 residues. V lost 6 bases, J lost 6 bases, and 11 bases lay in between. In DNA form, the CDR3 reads TGTGCCAGCAGCCCGGACAGTTATGAAAAACTGTTTTTT. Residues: CASSPDSYEKLFF.

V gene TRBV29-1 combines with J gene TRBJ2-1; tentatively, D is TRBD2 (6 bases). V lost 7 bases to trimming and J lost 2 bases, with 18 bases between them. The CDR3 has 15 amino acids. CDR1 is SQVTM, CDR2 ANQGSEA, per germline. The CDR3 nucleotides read TGCAGCGCTGACGGGACTCAGGGTACCTACAATGAGCAGTTCTTC. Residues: CSADGTQGTYNEQFF.

CDR3 DNA sequence: TGTGCCAGCAGCCAGCCAAGGGAACCCTCTGGAAACACCATATATTTT. Translation: CASSQPREPSGNTIYF. This rearrangement joins TRBV3-1 (or the pseudogene TRBV3-2) to TRBJ1-3; D is unclear. Germline V gene lookup returns CDR1 LGHDT and CDR2 YNNKEL (reference sequence). The CDR3 extends over 16 amino acids. Trimming pared 3 bases from V and 0 bases from J, leaving 12 bases between.

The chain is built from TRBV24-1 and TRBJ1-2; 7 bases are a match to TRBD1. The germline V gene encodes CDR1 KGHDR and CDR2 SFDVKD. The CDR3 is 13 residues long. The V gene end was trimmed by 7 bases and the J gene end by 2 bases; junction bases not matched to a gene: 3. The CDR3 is CATSGDRNYGYTF. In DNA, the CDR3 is TGTGCCACCAGCGGGGACAGAAACTATGGCTACACCTTC.

The CDR3 reads CASSVGQGAETQYF. Written as DNA, the CDR3 is TGTGCCAGCAGCGTTGGTCAGGGGGCAGAGACCCAGTACTTC. The chain carries TRBV9 and TRBJ2-5; TRBD1 agrees at 8 bases. In germline, CDR1 is SGDLS, CDR2 YYNGEE. V lost 2 bases and J lost 4; bases outside the gene matches: 4. There are 14 residues in the CDR3.

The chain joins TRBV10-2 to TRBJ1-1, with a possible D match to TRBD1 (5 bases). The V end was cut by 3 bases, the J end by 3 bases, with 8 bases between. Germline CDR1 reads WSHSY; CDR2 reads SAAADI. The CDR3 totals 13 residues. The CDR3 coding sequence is TGCGCCAGCAGTGATCGGGGGTACACTGAAGCTTTCTTT. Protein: CASSDRGYTEAFF.

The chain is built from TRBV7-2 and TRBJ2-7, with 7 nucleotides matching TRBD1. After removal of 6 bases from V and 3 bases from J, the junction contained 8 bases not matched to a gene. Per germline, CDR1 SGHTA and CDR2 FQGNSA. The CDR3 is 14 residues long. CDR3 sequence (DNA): TGTGCCAGCAGTTCGGGGACAGACTTCTACGAGCAGTACTTC. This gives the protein CASSSGTDFYEQYF. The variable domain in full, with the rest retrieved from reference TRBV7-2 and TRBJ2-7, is GAGVSQSPSNKVTEKGKDVELRCDPISGHTALYWYRQSLGQGLEFLIYFQGNSAPDKSGLPSDRFSAERTGGSVSTLTIQRTQQEDSAVYLCASSSGTDFYEQYFGPGTRLTVT.